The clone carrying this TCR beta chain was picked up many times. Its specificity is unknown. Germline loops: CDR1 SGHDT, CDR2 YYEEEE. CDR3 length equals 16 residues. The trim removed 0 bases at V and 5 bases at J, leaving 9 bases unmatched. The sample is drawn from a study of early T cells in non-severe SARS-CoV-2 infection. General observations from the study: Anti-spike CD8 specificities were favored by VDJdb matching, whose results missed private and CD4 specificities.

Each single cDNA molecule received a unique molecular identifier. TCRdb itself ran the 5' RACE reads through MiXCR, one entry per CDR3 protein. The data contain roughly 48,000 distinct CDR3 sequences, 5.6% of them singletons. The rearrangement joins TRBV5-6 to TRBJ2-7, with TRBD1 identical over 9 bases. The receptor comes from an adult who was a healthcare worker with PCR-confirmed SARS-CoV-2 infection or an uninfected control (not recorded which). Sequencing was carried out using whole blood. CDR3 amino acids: CASSLGPGQGNHEQYF. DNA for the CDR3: TGTGCCAGCAGCTTGGGCCCGGGACAGGGTAACCACGAGCAGTACTTC.